The 22 T cell receptor beta chains reported below all come from one sample, sequenced in a study of T cells in Graves' hyperthyroidism and ophthalmopathy. There were TCR beta CDR3 regions amplified from RNA transcripts. A set of HTBI primers served as the primers for a first-round RT-PCR of the TCR CDR3. TCRdb re-derived calls from the multiplex PCR reads in MiXCR, one entry per CDR3 protein. The table includes more than 300,000 distinct CDR3 sequences, less than 20% detected once. The specimen was blood. Source of these receptors: a man aged 18 to 29 with Graves' ophthalmopathy.

There are many counts of this clonotype. This rearrangement joins TRBV24-1 to TRBJ1-1; D unclear. The V end was cut by 9 bases, the J end by 2 bases, with 12 bases between. The CDR3 totals 13 residues. The germline CDR1 and CDR2 sequences are KGHDR and SFDVKD. The CDR3 loop is CATSDGFNTEAFF. The CDR3 DNA follows: TGTGCCACCTCGGACGGTTTTAACACTGAAGCTTTCTTT.

The chain carries TRBV5-1 and TRBJ2-7; D is possibly TRBD2 (5 bases). V was pared by 2 bases and J by 1 base, with 16 bases between. The CDR3 contains 16 residues. The germline V gene has CDR1 SGHRS and CDR2 YFSETQ. Here the CDR3 reads CASSLGGFIGSYEQYF. CDR3 in DNA: TGCGCCAGCAGCTTAGGCGGGTTCATCGGATCCTACGAGCAGTACTTC.

This clonotype was detected ten times or more. The chain links TRBV20-1 to TRBJ1-1; TRBD1 might be the D (5 bases). Germline V lookup: CDR1 DFQATT, CDR2 SNEGSKA (reference sequence). The CDR3 consists of 14 residues. V lost 6 bases and J lost 8, with 22 bases in between. The CDR3, as DNA: TGCAGTGCCATCCACAGTGAGGGGCTGGAGGAAGCTTTCTTT. Translation: CSAIHSEGLEEAFF.

The V and J genes are TRBV6-2 or TRBV6-3 and TRBJ1-5; D perhaps matches TRBD1 (5 bases). The germline gives CDR1 MNHEY, CDR2 SVGEGT. V was cut by 5 bases and J by 5 bases, with 13 bases left in between. The CDR3 spans 14 residues. The DNA of the CDR3 is TGTGCCAGCAGTCCAGACCCGGGGGATCAGCCCCAGCATTTT. Protein sequence: CASSPDPGDQPQHF.

The V and J genes are TRBV7-6 and TRBJ2-7; 8 positions match TRBD1. This CDR3 spans 14 amino acids. CDR1 is SGHVS, CDR2 FNYEAQ, per germline. Trimming at V came to 1 base and at J to 6 bases, leaving 5 bases not matched to a gene. CDR3 bases: TGTGCCAGCAGCTTAGTAGCAGGGGGCGTCGAGCAGTACTTC. It encodes CASSLVAGGVEQYF.

This clonotype was found once. V usage is TRBV3-1 and J usage is TRBJ2-1; 8 nucleotides line up with TRBD1. The CDR3 covers 16 residues. With 0 bases clipped from V and 10 bases from J, the junction kept 11 bases outside the gene matches. Germline lookup yields CDR1 LGHDT and CDR2 YNNKEL (reference sequence). CDR3 in amino acids: CASSQDRQGWILEQFF. The CDR3, as DNA: TGTGCCAGCAGCCAAGATCGACAGGGGTGGATCCTGGAGCAGTTCTTC.

At least ten counts were recorded for this clonotype. The chain employs TRBV12-3 or TRBV12-4 and TRBJ1-6, with unresolved D. Trimming took off 2 bases at V and 9 bases at J, with 11 bases between the two ends. CDR3 length: 14 amino acids. For the CDR3, the DNA is TGTGCCAGCAGTTTACAGCCTTCAAGTTCACCCCTCCACTTT. Translation gives CASSLQPSSSPLHF.

This clonotype was counted only a few times. The rearrangement joins TRBV13 to TRBJ2-7; 9 bases are a match to TRBD1. Germline values: CDR1 PRHDT, CDR2 FYEKMQ (reference sequence). The CDR3 runs 15 residues. V was pared by 7 bases and J by 4 bases, with 11 bases of the junction left unmatched. The CDR3 DNA reads TGTGCCAGCACCATAGGTGGGACAGGGTCTTACGAGCAGTACTTC. Translating gives CASTIGGTGSYEQYF.

This clonotype was observed at least ten times. The V call is TRBV11-3, the J call TRBJ2-1; weak D call: TRBD1 (5 bases). CDR1 and CDR2 from the germline V gene are SGHNT and YENEEA. The CDR3 is 13 residues long. V was cut by 5 bases and J by 9 bases, with 14 bases left in between. CDR3 in amino acids: CASSKGYYVEQFF. The CDR3 bases are TGTGCCAGCAGCAAGGGGTATTACGTTGAGCAGTTCTTC.

CDR3 loop: CSASMTGTGPQHF. In nucleotides, the CDR3 is TGCAGTGCTAGTATGACAGGGACTGGGCCCCAGCATTTT. V usage is TRBV20-1 and J usage is TRBJ1-5; TRBD1 aligns across 7 bases. The germline gives CDR1 DFQATT, CDR2 SNEGSKA (reference sequence). The length of the CDR3 is 13 residues. V trimming: 3 bases; J trimming: 9 bases; junction bases outside the gene matches: 8.

This clonotype was detected ten times or more. The CDR3 here is CASTFTGLVSRETQYF. DNA for the CDR3: TGTGCCAGCACCTTCACTGGACTAGTGTCCCGAGAGACCCAGTACTTC. The rearrangement joins TRBV12-3 or TRBV12-4 to TRBJ2-5, with 7 bases identical to TRBD2. This CDR3 has 16 amino acids. V dropped 7 bases and J dropped 4; count of bases not matched to a gene: 15.

This clonotype was seen many times. The chain joins TRBV2 to TRBJ2-2, with TRBD2 matching 11 bases. The V segment lost 4 bases and the J segment 7 bases; nucleotides outside the gene matches: 5. CDR3 length equals 15 residues. The germline V gene has CDR1 SNHLY and CDR2 FYNNEI. In DNA, the CDR3 is TGTGCCAGCAGTGGGCTAGCGGGAGGAGTCGGGGAGCTGTTTTTT. Amino acid sequence: CASSGLAGGVGELFF.

The sample holds many counts of this clonotype. This rearrangement joins TRBV11-2 to TRBJ1-4; 9 nucleotides line up with TRBD1. The CDR3 is 15 residues long. Trimming at V came to 5 bases and at J to 6 bases, leaving 7 bases not matched to a gene. Germline V gives CDR1 SGHAT, CDR2 FQNNGV. CDR3 nucleotide sequence: TGTGCCAGCAGCGCTACCGGGACAGGGTATGAAAAACTGTTTTTT. It encodes CASSATGTGYEKLFF.

The CDR3 DNA follows: TGTGCCATACCAGGGCCCGATTCACCCCTCCACTTT. As protein: CAIPGPDSPLHF. The chain joins TRBV24-1 to TRBJ1-6; D perhaps matches TRBD1 (5 bases). Trimming left V 11 bases short and J 8 bases short, with 12 bases between. This CDR3 has 12 amino acids. Germline V lookup: CDR1 KGHDR, CDR2 SFDVKD.

The rearrangement uses TRBV5-1 and TRBJ1-4, with D hard to call. Germline-derived CDR1 and CDR2 are SGHRS and YFSETQ. The V end lost 3 bases, the J end lost 8 bases, and 14 bases lay between the germline ends. The length of the CDR3 is 14 residues. CDR3: CASSSTRQGEKLFF. CDR3 nucleotides: TGCGCCAGCAGCTCGACCCGGCAAGGGGAAAAACTGTTTTTT.

This clonotype has at least ten counts. The junction differs from germline at one of its ends, possibly a read error. The rearrangement joins TRBV3-1 to TRBJ2-3; D not certain. This CDR3 spans 15 amino acids. The germline gives CDR1 LGHDT, CDR2 YNNKEL (reference sequence). The CDR3 is CASSPSGRTTDAQYF. CDR3 nucleotides: TGTGCCAGCAGCCCTTCGGGCAGAACCACAGATGCGCAGTATTTT.

The J gene is TRBJ2-1, the V gene TRBV7-9; 7 bases match TRBD1. V gave up 5 bases and J gave up 5 bases; unmatched junction bases: 15. CDR1 is SEHNR, CDR2 FQNEAQ, per germline (reference sequence). The CDR3 runs to 17 residues. CDR3 protein: CASSRGGVGALNNEQFF. The CDR3 bases are TGTGCCAGCAGCCGAGGGGGCGTCGGGGCTCTAAACAATGAGCAGTTCTTC.

The rearrangement links TRBV5-1 to TRBJ1-4, with TRBD1 as a possible D gene (5 bases). CDR3 length equals 13 residues. Trimming pared 2 bases from V and 8 bases from J, leaving 10 bases between. The germline V gene encodes CDR1 SGHRS and CDR2 YFSETQ. CDR3 sequence: CASSFGAGEKLFF. The CDR3 nucleotides read TGCGCCAGCAGCTTTGGGGCCGGGGAAAAACTGTTTTTT.

This clonotype was counted at least ten times. This sequence joins TRBV2 and TRBJ2-5; 7 bases fit TRBD2. The CDR3 sequence is 14 residues long. Trimming removed 6 bases from V and 1 base from J; junction bases left unmatched: 5. Germline V gives CDR1 SNHLY, CDR2 FYNNEI. CDR3 protein: CASSGRGFQETQYF. In DNA form, the CDR3 reads TGTGCCAGCAGCGGGCGGGGGTTCCAAGAGACCCAGTACTTC.

The rearrangement joins TRBV27 to TRBJ2-1; TRBD2 aligns across 12 bases. The CDR3 runs to 17 residues. The V gene's germline CDR1 is MNHEY and CDR2 SMNVEV (reference sequence). The trim removed 4 bases at V and 5 bases at J, leaving 9 bases unmatched. The DNA of the CDR3 is TGTGCCAGCAGTTCTAGCGGGGGGGCCGGACTTAACAATGAGCAGTTCTTC. Translating gives CASSSSGGAGLNNEQFF.

The rearrangement links TRBV6-5 to TRBJ1-3; no reliable D call. This CDR3 spans 15 amino acids. Germline V gene lookup returns CDR1 MNHEY and CDR2 SVGAGI. Between the trimmed V and J ends, which lost 0 bases and 2 bases, there was a span of 8 bases. For the CDR3, the DNA is TGTGCCAGCAGTTACTCCCGCCAGACTGGAAACACCATATATTTT. The encoded protein is CASSYSRQTGNTIYF.

The chain combines TRBV7-9 with TRBJ2-1; TRBD2 matches 11 bases. V shed 6 bases and J 4 bases; nucleotides not matched to a gene: 14. Germline V gene data show CDR1 as SEHNR and CDR2 as FQNEAQ (reference sequence). The CDR3 runs 18 residues. CDR3 in amino acids: CASSRDSSGGREYNEQFF. The CDR3, as DNA: TGTGCCAGCAGTCGGGACTCTAGCGGGGGGCGGGAGTACAATGAGCAGTTCTTC.